These 14 T cell receptor beta chains were all obtained from the same sample, sequenced in a study of blood T cell repertoires in COVID-19. Profiling relied on immunoSEQ multiplex PCR, and the TCRdb table lists in-frame clones only, not all of them. Of over 200,000 clones in the sample, 92% were seen once. The sample consisted of peripheral blood. The source is a man aged 60 to 75 with COVID-19, enrolled during active disease.

This chain connects TRBV25-1 to TRBJ2-7; possible D gene TRBD1, 6 bases. There are 15 residues in the CDR3. V was pared by 2 bases and J by 1 base, with 12 bases between. Germline V gives CDR1 MGHDK, CDR2 SYGVNS. CDR3 bases: TGTGCCAGCAGTGAACCCGGGACACGATCCTACGAGCAGTACTTC. As protein: CASSEPGTRSYEQYF.

The genes are TRBV30 and TRBJ2-5, with D possibly TRBD2 on 5 matching bases. Trimming left V 2 bases short and J 2 bases short, with 21 bases between. Germline V CDR1 and CDR2: GTSNPN, SVGIG (reference sequence). The CDR3 is 17 amino acids. The CDR3 bases are TGTGCCTGGAGTCCCCCCGCTTTGCTTCGGGGTCAAGAGACCCAGTACTTC. It yields the protein CAWSPPALLRGQETQYF.

This rearrangement joins TRBV12-5 to TRBJ1-1, with D unclear. Germline V gene data show CDR1 as LGHNT and CDR2 as FRNRAP. This CDR3 spans 14 amino acids. V was clipped by 3 bases and J by 4 bases, with 12 bases between them. This CDR3 is CASGLLGKATEAFF. The DNA of the CDR3 is TGTGCTAGTGGTTTACTCGGGAAGGCCACTGAAGCTTTCTTT.

This clone has only a few counts. The chain links TRBV3-1 (or the pseudogene TRBV3-2) to TRBJ2-5; 9 bases agree with TRBD2. CDR1 is LGHDT and CDR2 is YNNKEL in the germline V gene (reference sequence). V gave up 1 base and J gave up 4 bases; unmatched junction bases: 7. CDR3 length: 16 residues. The CDR3 loop is CASSQGSSGRIETQYF. As DNA, the CDR3 is TGTGCCAGCAGCCAAGGAAGTAGCGGGAGAATAGAGACCCAGTACTTC.

This sequence joins TRBV3-1 (or the pseudogene TRBV3-2) and TRBJ2-7; D may be TRBD2 (5 bases). Germline V gene lookup returns CDR1 LGHDT and CDR2 YNNKEL (reference sequence). V was clipped by 1 base and J by 1 base, with 11 bases between them. CDR3 length equals 15 residues. CDR3 protein: CASSQGRVISYEQYF. The CDR3 DNA is TGTGCCAGCAGCCAAGGGCGGGTGATATCCTACGAGCAGTACTTC.

The V and J genes are TRBV7-2 and TRBJ2-7, with 8 bases matching TRBD1. The CDR3 sequence is 16 residues long. In germline, CDR1 is SGHTA, CDR2 FQGNSA. V lost 1 base and J lost 1; bases outside the gene matches: 6. CDR3 in amino acids: CASSLEGRTGSYEQYF. CDR3 coding DNA: TGTGCCAGCAGCTTAGAAGGTCGGACAGGGTCCTACGAGCAGTACTTC.

The chain recombines TRBV5-8 with TRBJ2-3; TRBD2 aligns across 7 bases. Germline CDR1 SGHTS, CDR2 YDEGEE. The ends lost 0 bases at V and 3 bases at J; junction bases unmatched: 16. The CDR3 has 19 residues. The chain's CDR3 is CASSLVFRLAGVRTDTQYF. CDR3 DNA sequence: TGTGCCAGCAGCTTGGTCTTTCGGCTTGCGGGAGTGAGGACAGATACGCAGTATTTT. Based on the CDR3 plus reference TRBV5-8 and TRBJ2-3, the full variable domain is EAGVTQSPTHLIKTRGQQATLRCSPISGHTSVYWYQQALGLGLQFLLWYDEGEERNRGNFPPRFSGRQFPNYSSELNVNALELEDSALYLCASSLVFRLAGVRTDTQYFGPGTRLTVL.

This chain uses TRBV28 with TRBJ2-1; 8 nucleotides align to TRBD1. Germline V gene lookup returns CDR1 MDHEN and CDR2 SYDVKM. The V gene end was trimmed by 6 bases and the J gene end by 7 bases; junction bases not matched to a gene: 11. The CDR3 extends over 15 amino acids. CDR3 region: CASRVPGTGLNEQFF. In DNA, the CDR3 is TGTGCCAGCAGAGTCCCCGGGACAGGACTTAATGAGCAGTTCTTC.

This chain uses TRBV7-9 with TRBJ1-2; D not resolved. CDR1 is SEHNR, CDR2 FQNEAQ, per germline (reference sequence). The CDR3 runs to 16 residues. Trimming pared 5 bases from V and 3 bases from J, leaving 19 bases between. The CDR3 reads CASSPPGRVRDYGYTF. The CDR3 bases are TGTGCCAGCAGCCCGCCGGGGAGGGTTCGAGACTATGGCTACACCTTC.

The chain recombines TRBV7-9 with TRBJ2-4; 12 bases match TRBD1. CDR3 size: 15 residues. In germline, CDR1 is SEHNR, CDR2 FQNEAQ (reference sequence). J gave up 8 bases and V 5 bases, and 7 bases lay outside the gene matches. DNA of the CDR3: TGTGCCAGCAGCGGGACAGGGGGCGCGGGGGACATTCAGTACTTC. Protein: CASSGTGGAGDIQYF.

The sample holds one count of this clone. The chain is built from TRBV19 and TRBJ2-7; D perhaps matches TRBD2 (5 bases). The CDR3 spans 11 residues. CDR1 is LNHDA and CDR2 is SQIVND in the germline V gene (reference sequence). Trimming cost V 10 bases and J 7 bases, with 14 bases left between them. This chain's CDR3 is CATERGWEQYF. The CDR3 DNA is TGTGCCACAGAAAGAGGGTGGGAGCAGTACTTC.

The chain employs TRBV4-3 and TRBJ2-2; the match to TRBD2 covers 12 bases. This CDR3 comprises 19 residues. The trim removed 0 bases at V and 2 bases at J, leaving 7 bases unmatched. Germline V gives CDR1 LGHNA, CDR2 YSLEER. CDR3 DNA: TGCGCCAGCAGCCAAGAGCCCCGGACTAGCGGGGCCAACACCGGGGAGCTGTTTTTT. Protein: CASSQEPRTSGANTGELFF.

This clone was observed a few times. The J gene is TRBJ2-7, the V gene TRBV10-3; TRBD1 aligns across 11 bases. The length of the CDR3 is 14 residues. CDR1 ENHRY and CDR2 SYGVKD come from the germline V gene. The trim removed 6 bases at V and 13 bases at J, leaving 14 bases unmatched. The CDR3 here is CAIRPGQGVLGGYF. DNA for the CDR3: TGTGCCATCAGACCGGGACAGGGGGTGCTGGGGGGATACTTC.

The rearrangement links TRBV18 to TRBJ1-2; a possible D gene is TRBD1 (5 bases). V lost 2 bases and J lost 1, with 26 bases in between. The CDR3 spans 20 residues. Germline lookup yields CDR1 KGHSH and CDR2 LQKENI. The CDR3 DNA sequence: TGTGCCAGCTCACCATCACCGGGACTAAGCTTAAGGGTACATAACTATGGCTACACCTTC. This codes for CASSPSPGLSLRVHNYGYTF.